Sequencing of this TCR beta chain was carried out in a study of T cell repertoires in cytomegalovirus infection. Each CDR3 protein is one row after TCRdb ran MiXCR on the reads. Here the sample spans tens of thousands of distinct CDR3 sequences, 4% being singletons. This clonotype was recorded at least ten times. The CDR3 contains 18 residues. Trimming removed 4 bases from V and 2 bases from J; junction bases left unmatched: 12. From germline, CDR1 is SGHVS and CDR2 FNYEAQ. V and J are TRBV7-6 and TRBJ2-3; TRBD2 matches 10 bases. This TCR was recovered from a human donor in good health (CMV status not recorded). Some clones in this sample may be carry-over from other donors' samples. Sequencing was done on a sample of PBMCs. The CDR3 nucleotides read TGTGCCAGCAGCTCACCATCTAGCGGGAGTCTTCTCACAGATACGCAGTATTTT. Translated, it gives CASSSPSSGSLLTDTQYF. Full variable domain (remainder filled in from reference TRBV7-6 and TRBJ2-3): GAGVSQSPRYKVTKRGQDVALRCDPISGHVSLYWYRQALGQGPEFLTYFNYEAQQDKSGLPNDRFSAERPEGSISTLTIQRTEQRDSAMYRCASSSPSSGSLLTDTQYFGPGTRLTVL.